A selection of T cell receptor beta chains follows, all from one sample in a study of T cell responses to AZD1222 COVID-19 vaccine. Generated by immunoSEQ multiplex PCR, the TCRdb table keeps only in-frame clones and is missing some. The sample includes some 150,000 clones, approximately 94% of them seen just once. The sample here was peripheral blood, taken on day 0 of AZD1222 vaccination. These receptors all stem from an adult in good health. The CDR3 runs from the conserved cysteine through the conserved F or W. D genes are given only for firm matches. The size entry is marked missing in some rows and otherwise reads once, few, many or a size class.

size: NA
D: TRBD1
V: TRBV6-4
J: TRBJ2-2
CDR3: CASSGTGTGELFF
DNA: TGTGCCAGCAGTGGGACAGGGACCGGGGAGCTGTTTTTT

size: NA
D: NA
V: TRBV18
J: TRBJ1-1
CDR3: CASSPSLNTEAFF
DNA: TGTGCCAGCTCACCCAGTCTGAACACTGAAGCTTTCTTT

size: NA
D: NA
V: TRBV6-7
J: TRBJ2-1
CDR3: CASSYSSTGLRNEQFF
DNA: TGTGCCAGCAGTTACTCGAGTACTGGACTTCGGAATGAGCAGTTCTTC

size: NA
D: NA
V: TRBV5-1
J: TRBJ1-6
CDR3: CASSPDRNSPLHF
DNA: TGCGCCAGCAGCCCTGACAGGAATTCACCCCTCCACTTT

size: NA
D: NA
V: TRBV24-1
J: TRBJ2-3
CDR3: CATSDLVLGTQYF
DNA: TGTGCCACCAGTGATTTAGTACTAGGAACGCAGTATTTT

size: NA
D: TRBD1
V: TRBV24-1
J: TRBJ2-1
CDR3: CATSTRSGTGGSEQFF
DNA: TGTGCCACCAGCACGCGATCCGGGACAGGGGGGAGTGAGCAGTTCTTC

size: NA
D: NA
V: TRBV6-5
J: TRBJ1-1
CDR3: CASSRLRGVSTEAFF
DNA: TGTGCCAGCAGTCGCCTACGGGGCGTGAGCACTGAAGCTTTCTTT

size: NA
D: NA
V: TRBV10-3
J: TRBJ2-7
CDR3: CAIKSPASYEQYF
DNA: TGTGCCATCAAATCCCCAGCCTCCTACGAGCAGTACTTC

size: NA
D: NA
V: TRBV4-2
J: TRBJ1-4
CDR3: CASSQVTGVANEKLFF
DNA: TGTGCCAGCAGCCAAGTCACCGGGGTGGCTAATGAAAAACTGTTTTTT

size: NA
D: NA
V: TRBV9
J: TRBJ1-2
CDR3: CASSKGGLSSYGYTF
DNA: TGTGCCAGCAGTAAAGGGGGTTTGTCTAGCTATGGCTACACCTTC

size: NA
D: NA
V: TRBV6-6
J: TRBJ1-5
CDR3: CASSYGFQPQHF
DNA: TGTGCCAGCAGTTATGGGTTTCAGCCCCAGCATTTT

size: NA
D: TRBD1
V: TRBV5-1
J: TRBJ2-7
CDR3: CASSRDRGSTYEQYF
DNA: TGCGCCAGCAGCAGGGACAGGGGGTCAACCTACGAGCAGTACTTC

size: NA
D: NA
V: TRBV7-2
J: TRBJ2-1
CDR3: CASSQRRGFTNEQFF
DNA: TGTGCCAGCAGCCAGAGACGAGGGTTCACCAATGAGCAGTTCTTC

size: NA
D: TRBD1
V: TRBV5-1
J: TRBJ1-1
CDR3: CASSLADRLHTEAFF
DNA: TGCGCCAGCAGCTTGGCGGACAGGCTGCACACTGAAGCTTTCTTT

size: NA
D: NA
V: TRBV27
J: TRBJ1-2
CDR3: CASSLSRLYGYTF
DNA: TGTGCCAGCAGTTTATCGAGACTTTATGGCTACACCTTC

size: NA
D: NA
V: TRBV28
J: TRBJ2-1
CDR3: CAVAESYNEQFF
DNA: TGTGCAGTAGCGGAGTCCTACAATGAGCAGTTCTTC

size: NA
D: TRBD2
V: TRBV5-1
J: TRBJ2-7
CDR3: CASKPLAGPSYEQYF
DNA: TGCGCCAGCAAGCCCCTAGCGGGACCCTCCTACGAGCAGTACTTC

size: NA
D: NA
V: TRBV27
J: TRBJ1-2
CDR3: CASSFSSNYGYTF
DNA: TGTGCCAGCAGTTTTTCTTCTAACTATGGCTACACCTTC

size: NA
D: TRBD1
V: TRBV2
J: TRBJ1-6
CDR3: CASSRTGGVGSPLHF
DNA: TGTGCCAGCTCCCGGACAGGGGGGGTGGGTTCACCCCTCCACTTT

size: NA
D: NA
V: TRBV11-3
J: TRBJ2-1
CDR3: CASSGGGESSYNEQFF
DNA: TGTGCCAGCAGCGGAGGTGGGGAGAGCTCCTACAATGAGCAGTTCTTC

size: NA
D: TRBD1
V: TRBV5-1
J: TRBJ2-5
CDR3: CASSLQGASEETQYF
DNA: TGCGCCAGCAGCCTACAGGGGGCTTCAGAGGAGACCCAGTACTTC

size: NA
D: TRBD2
V: TRBV9
J: TRBJ2-3
CDR3: CASSGLAGGGSTDTQYF
DNA: TGTGCCAGCAGCGGACTAGCGGGAGGTGGGAGCACAGATACGCAGTATTTT

size: NA
D: TRBD1
V: TRBV3-1/TRBV3-2
J: TRBJ2-7
CDR3: CASSFRQGDEQYF
DNA: TGTGCCAGCAGCTTCCGACAGGGAGACGAGCAGTACTTC

size: NA
D: TRBD2
V: TRBV19
J: TRBJ2-4
CDR3: CASTTSSGRDGKNIQYF
DNA: TGTGCCAGTACCACATCTAGCGGGAGGGACGGCAAAAACATTCAGTACTTC

size: NA
D: NA
V: TRBV6-5
J: TRBJ1-4
CDR3: CASSHSGAPNEKLFF
DNA: TGTGCCAGCAGTCACTCAGGGGCGCCTAATGAAAAACTGTTTTTT

size: NA
D: NA
V: TRBV15
J: TRBJ1-5
CDR3: CATSRLGNQPQHF
DNA: TGTGCCACCAGCAGACTGGGGAATCAGCCCCAGCATTTT

size: NA
D: NA
V: TRBV11-2
J: TRBJ2-2
CDR3: CASSIHTGGLGELFF
DNA: TGTGCCAGCAGTATCCATACAGGTGGACTCGGGGAGCTGTTTTTT

size: NA
D: NA
V: TRBV4-2
J: TRBJ1-1
CDR3: CASSPLDSSDTEAFF
DNA: TGTGCCAGCAGCCCCCTCGACAGCAGTGACACTGAAGCTTTCTTT

size: NA
D: NA
V: TRBV3-1/TRBV3-2
J: TRBJ1-1
CDR3: CASSPDGRKEGYTEAFF
DNA: TGTGCCAGCAGCCCCGACGGAAGGAAAGAGGGCTACACTGAAGCTTTCTTT

size: once
D: NA
V: TRBV7-9
J: TRBJ1-5
CDR3: CAVQGIGDQPQHF
DNA: TGTGCCGTACAGGGTATTGGTGATCAGCCCCAGCATTTT

size: NA
D: NA
V: TRBV7-2
J: TRBJ1-5
CDR3: CASSPGGASKPQHF
DNA: TGTGCCAGCAGCCCGGGGGGGGCTTCCAAGCCCCAGCATTTT

size: NA
D: TRBD1
V: TRBV5-5
J: TRBJ1-5
CDR3: CATETGTGMGQPQHF
DNA: TGTGCCACTGAGACCGGGACAGGGATGGGGCAGCCCCAGCATTTT

size: NA
D: TRBD1
V: TRBV6-5
J: TRBJ1-1
CDR3: CASTRDSYNEAFF
DNA: TGTGCCAGCACCCGGGACAGTTACAACGAAGCTTTCTTT

size: NA
D: TRBD1
V: TRBV6-6
J: TRBJ1-2
CDR3: CASSPRSGDRSYSNYGYTF
DNA: TGTGCCAGCAGTCCCCGAAGCGGGGACAGGAGCTACTCTAACTATGGCTACACCTTC

size: NA
D: TRBD1
V: TRBV7-9
J: TRBJ1-1
CDR3: CASSPGGAQNTEAFF
DNA: TGTGCCAGCTCCCCAGGGGGAGCTCAGAACACTGAAGCTTTCTTT

size: NA
D: TRBD1
V: TRBV5-1
J: TRBJ1-1
CDR3: CASSPQTGPTEAFF
DNA: TGCGCCAGCAGCCCGCAGACAGGGCCCACTGAAGCTTTCTTT

size: NA
D: TRBD1
V: TRBV4-1
J: TRBJ1-5
CDR3: CASSQDGRGREPQHF
DNA: TGCGCCAGCAGCCAAGATGGCAGGGGGAGGGAGCCCCAGCATTTT

size: once
D: NA
V: TRBV20-1
J: TRBJ1-1
CDR3: CSASGSALKAFF
DNA: TGCAGTGCTAGTGGCAGTGCCTTGAAAGCTTTCTTT

size: NA
D: TRBD1
V: TRBV9
J: TRBJ2-2
CDR3: CASSPRQGLDTGELFF
DNA: TGTGCCAGCAGCCCCCGACAGGGTTTGGACACCGGGGAGCTGTTTTTT

size: NA
D: NA
V: TRBV4-2
J: TRBJ2-3
CDR3: CASSHEGPPSPDTQYF
DNA: TGTGCCAGCAGCCACGAAGGTCCCCCTTCCCCTGATACGCAGTATTTT

size: once
D: TRBD1
V: TRBV10-2
J: TRBJ2-7
CDR3: CASSESASTGGYEQYF
DNA: TGCGCCAGCAGTGAGTCCGCTTCGACAGGGGGGTACGAGCAGTACTTC

size: NA
D: NA
V: TRBV6-5
J: TRBJ2-2
CDR3: CASRRPDGDTGELFF
DNA: TGTGCCAGCAGACGTCCAGACGGCGACACCGGGGAGCTGTTTTTT

size: NA
D: NA
V: TRBV7-7
J: TRBJ2-3
CDR3: CASSITSDNTQYF
DNA: TGTGCTAGCAGCATCACTAGTGATAATACGCAGTATTTT

size: NA
D: TRBD1
V: TRBV10-3
J: TRBJ2-7
CDR3: CAISGGQAYEQYF
DNA: TGTGCCATCAGCGGGGGACAGGCCTACGAGCAGTACTTC

size: NA
D: TRBD1
V: TRBV5-1
J: TRBJ2-7
CDR3: CASSLQGSSYEQYF
DNA: TGCGCCAGCAGCCTACAGGGGAGCTCCTACGAGCAGTACTTC

size: NA
D: NA
V: TRBV29-1
J: TRBJ1-1
CDR3: CSVVRDLNTEAFF
DNA: TGCAGCGTGGTAAGGGACCTGAACACTGAAGCTTTCTTT

size: NA
D: NA
V: TRBV19
J: TRBJ1-4
CDR3: CASSALGSGEKLFF
DNA: TGTGCCAGTAGTGCTTTGGGGTCAGGAGAAAAACTGTTTTTT

size: once
D: NA
V: TRBV12-3/TRBV12-4
J: TRBJ1-1
CDR3: CATARESGTEAFF
DNA: TGTGCCACAGCCAGGGAGAGTGGTACTGAAGCTTTCTTT

size: NA
D: TRBD2
V: TRBV5-5
J: TRBJ2-3
CDR3: CASSLEGLAGTDTQYF
DNA: TGTGCCAGCAGCTTGGAAGGGCTAGCGGGCACAGATACGCAGTATTTT

size: NA
D: NA
V: TRBV5-1
J: TRBJ2-7
CDR3: CASSWAGNYEQYF
DNA: TGCGCCAGCAGTTGGGCAGGGAACTACGAGCAGTACTTC

size: NA
D: NA
V: TRBV2
J: TRBJ1-5
CDR3: CASSEQGLGNQPQHF
DNA: TGTGCCAGCAGTGAACAGGGATTGGGCAATCAGCCCCAGCATTTT